These T cell receptor beta chains were read from a single sample in a study of blood T cells in healthy people across ages. TCRdb re-called the 5' RACE reads with MiXCR, one entry per CDR3 protein. The top ten hold around 37% of the sample, which has about 640,000 distinct CDR3 sequences, 45% to 65% seen once. Sequencing was performed on blood. The origin of the receptors is a man aged 60 to 69 in good health. Both conserved end residues are part of each CDR3. A D gene is named only where the DNA matches it firmly. Only part of the rows carry a size: once, few, many, or a class if the clone is expanded.

clone size: -; V gene: TRBV20-1; J gene: TRBJ2-5; D gene: TRBD2; CDR3 protein: CSARGGLAGAETQYF; CDR3 DNA: TGCAGTGCTAGAGGCGGACTAGCGGGGGCGGAGACCCAGTACTTC
clone size: -; V gene: TRBV5-1; J gene: TRBJ1-2; D gene: -; CDR3 protein: CASSASTDGYTF; CDR3 DNA: TGCGCCAGCAGCGCATCGACAGATGGCTACACCTTC
clone size: -; V gene: TRBV7-9; J gene: TRBJ2-4; D gene: -; CDR3 protein: CASSIKGGHRDIQYF; CDR3 DNA: TGTGCCAGCAGCATAAAAGGGGGGCATAGGGACATTCAGTACTTC
clone size: -; V gene: TRBV29-1; J gene: TRBJ2-5; D gene: -; CDR3 protein: CSVGEGTQYF; CDR3 DNA: TGCAGCGTTGGCGAAGGGACCCAGTACTTC
clone size: -; V gene: TRBV3-1; J gene: TRBJ2-7; D gene: TRBD2; CDR3 protein: CASSQGTSAHNEQYF; CDR3 DNA: TGTGCCAGCAGCCAGGGGACTAGCGCCCACAATGAGCAGTACTTC
clone size: few; V gene: TRBV20-1; J gene: TRBJ2-7; D gene: -; CDR3 protein: CSARTHRAGYEQYF; CDR3 DNA: TGCAGTGCCCGAACTCATCGCGCAGGCTACGAGCAGTACTTC
clone size: -; V gene: TRBV27; J gene: TRBJ2-5; D gene: -; CDR3 protein: CASRSLGQEETQYF; CDR3 DNA: TGTGCCAGCAGATCACTGGGCCAGGAAGAGACCCAGTACTTC
clone size: few; V gene: TRBV29-1; J gene: TRBJ2-6; D gene: -; CDR3 protein: CSARQGANVLTF; CDR3 DNA: TGCAGCGCCCGACAGGGGGCCAACGTCCTGACTTTC
clone size: few; V gene: TRBV6-5; J gene: TRBJ2-7; D gene: -; CDR3 protein: CASSYSGGSRGYEQYF; CDR3 DNA: TGTGCCAGCAGTTACTCGGGGGGATCTAGGGGCTACGAGCAGTACTTC
clone size: few; V gene: TRBV2; J gene: TRBJ2-1; D gene: TRBD2; CDR3 protein: CASRERGGLLDEQFF; CDR3 DNA: TGTGCCAGCAGGGAACGGGGGGGCCTTTTGGATGAGCAGTTCTTC
clone size: -; V gene: TRBV20-1; J gene: TRBJ2-1; D gene: TRBD2; CDR3 protein: CSARERGAGEQFF; CDR3 DNA: TGCAGTGCTAGAGAGCGGGGAGCGGGGGAGCAGTTCTTC
clone size: once; V gene: TRBV3-1; J gene: TRBJ1-1; D gene: -; CDR3 protein: CASSQRQERSEAFF; CDR3 DNA: TGTGCCAGCAGCCAACGACAGGAGCGGAGTGAAGCTTTCTTT
clone size: -; V gene: TRBV2; J gene: TRBJ2-3; D gene: -; CDR3 protein: CASRRSRRESTDTQYF; CDR3 DNA: TGTGCCAGCAGGCGATCTAGGAGGGAAAGCACAGATACGCAGTATTTT
clone size: few; V gene: TRBV20-1; J gene: TRBJ2-5; D gene: -; CDR3 protein: CSGYQELKETQYF; CDR3 DNA: TGCAGTGGATATCAAGAGTTGAAGGAGACCCAGTACTTC
clone size: -; V gene: TRBV5-6; J gene: TRBJ2-1; D gene: TRBD2; CDR3 protein: CASSPNRGGGQQFF; CDR3 DNA: TGTGCCAGCAGCCCAAACCGCGGCGGGGGTCAGCAGTTCTTC
clone size: -; V gene: TRBV29-1; J gene: TRBJ2-4; D gene: TRBD2; CDR3 protein: CAGGEAKNIQYF; CDR3 DNA: TGCGCGGGGGGAGAAGCCAAAAACATTCAGTACTTC
clone size: few; V gene: TRBV28; J gene: TRBJ1-2; D gene: TRBD1; CDR3 protein: CASSGMGQGAHGYTF; CDR3 DNA: TGTGCCAGCAGTGGTATGGGACAGGGGGCTCATGGCTACACCTTC
clone size: -; V gene: TRBV7-2; J gene: TRBJ2-5; D gene: -; CDR3 protein: CASSPRTLSEQYF; CDR3 DNA: TGTGCCAGCAGCCCTCGGACACTTAGTGAGCAGTACTTC
clone size: few; V gene: TRBV10-3; J gene: TRBJ2-7; D gene: TRBD1; CDR3 protein: CAISTDRGASYEQYF; CDR3 DNA: TGTGCCATCAGCACAGACAGGGGAGCATCCTACGAGCAGTACTTC
clone size: few; V gene: TRBV3-1; J gene: TRBJ2-5; D gene: -; CDR3 protein: CASSQGVHQETQYF; CDR3 DNA: TGTGCCAGCAGCCAAGGAGTACACCAAGAGACCCAGTACTTC
clone size: -; V gene: TRBV6-6; J gene: TRBJ1-2; D gene: -; CDR3 protein: CATGVEGYTF; CDR3 DNA: TGTGCTACGGGGGTAGAGGGCTACACCTTC
clone size: -; V gene: TRBV5-8; J gene: TRBJ2-1; D gene: -; CDR3 protein: CVSSWAGQLDNEQFF; CDR3 DNA: TGTGTCAGCAGCTGGGCCGGACAGCTGGACAATGAGCAGTTCTTC
clone size: -; V gene: TRBV2; J gene: TRBJ2-5; D gene: TRBD1; CDR3 protein: CASSTRDREQETQYF; CDR3 DNA: TGTGCCAGCAGTACCCGGGACAGGGAGCAAGAGACCCAGTACTTC
clone size: -; V gene: TRBV12-3/TRBV12-4; J gene: TRBJ2-1; D gene: -; CDR3 protein: CASSSDSEDEQFF; CDR3 DNA: TGTGCCAGCAGCTCCGACTCAGAGGATGAGCAGTTCTTC
clone size: -; V gene: TRBV20-1; J gene: TRBJ2-1; D gene: TRBD1; CDR3 protein: CSAKTGGPYNEQFF; CDR3 DNA: TGCAGTGCGAAAACAGGGGGCCCTTACAATGAGCAGTTCTTC
clone size: -; V gene: TRBV5-6; J gene: TRBJ2-7; D gene: TRBD1; CDR3 protein: CASSFRTGEGEQYF; CDR3 DNA: TGTGCCAGCAGCTTCCGGACAGGGGAGGGCGAGCAGTACTTC
clone size: -; V gene: TRBV20-1; J gene: TRBJ1-1; D gene: TRBD1; CDR3 protein: CSATQGWTLTEAFF; CDR3 DNA: TGCAGTGCTACACAGGGGTGGACACTAACTGAAGCTTTCTTT
clone size: -; V gene: TRBV20-1; J gene: TRBJ1-2; D gene: -; CDR3 protein: CSSQRTPRNYGYTF; CDR3 DNA: TGCAGTTCCCAGAGGACCCCGAGAAACTATGGCTACACCTTC
clone size: -; V gene: TRBV6-2/TRBV6-3; J gene: TRBJ2-1; D gene: TRBD2; CDR3 protein: CASRPGLAGGGEQFF; CDR3 DNA: TGTGCCAGCAGACCAGGACTAGCGGGGGGTGGGGAGCAGTTCTTC
clone size: few; V gene: TRBV3-1; J gene: TRBJ1-1; D gene: TRBD1; CDR3 protein: CASSRGQERSEAFF; CDR3 DNA: TGTGCCAGCAGTCGTGGACAGGAACGGTCTGAAGCTTTCTTT
clone size: -; V gene: TRBV6-2/TRBV6-3; J gene: TRBJ2-5; D gene: -; CDR3 protein: CASSHRDGETQYF; CDR3 DNA: TGTGCCAGCAGTCACAGGGATGGAGAGACCCAGTACTTC
clone size: once; V gene: TRBV3-1; J gene: TRBJ2-3; D gene: -; CDR3 protein: CASSPLITDTQYF; CDR3 DNA: TGTGCCAGCAGCCCCCTGATCACAGATACGCAGTATTTT
clone size: -; V gene: TRBV20-1; J gene: TRBJ2-3; D gene: TRBD1; CDR3 protein: CSARGFIGQAAPGPDTQYF; CDR3 DNA: TGCAGTGCTAGAGGTTTTATTGGACAGGCAGCCCCGGGGCCAGATACGCAGTATTTT
clone size: few; V gene: TRBV4-1; J gene: TRBJ1-4; D gene: -; CDR3 protein: CASSHRGEKLFF; CDR3 DNA: TGCGCCAGCAGCCATAGGGGGGAAAAACTGTTTTTT
clone size: once; V gene: TRBV20-1; J gene: TRBJ2-1; D gene: -; CDR3 protein: CSATRSSHNEQFF; CDR3 DNA: TGCAGTGCCACCAGAAGCTCCCACAATGAGCAGTTCTTC
clone size: few; V gene: TRBV29-1; J gene: TRBJ2-6; D gene: -; CDR3 protein: CSVSRSGANVLTF; CDR3 DNA: TGCAGCGTGAGCCGCTCTGGGGCCAACGTCCTGACTTTC
clone size: once; V gene: TRBV5-1; J gene: TRBJ2-1; D gene: -; CDR3 protein: CASSPGSVSSYSEQFF; CDR3 DNA: TGCGCCAGCAGCCCCGGGAGCGTGAGCTCCTACAGTGAGCAGTTCTTC
clone size: -; V gene: TRBV2; J gene: TRBJ2-1; D gene: -; CDR3 protein: CASGETPNNEQFF; CDR3 DNA: TGTGCCAGCGGGGAGACACCGAACAATGAGCAGTTCTTC
clone size: few; V gene: TRBV7-2; J gene: TRBJ2-1; D gene: -; CDR3 protein: CASSLVPNDEQFF; CDR3 DNA: TGTGCCAGCAGCTTAGTTCCTAATGATGAGCAGTTCTTC
clone size: -; V gene: TRBV25-1; J gene: TRBJ2-1; D gene: -; CDR3 protein: CASSENHNEQFF; CDR3 DNA: TGTGCCAGCAGTGAGAACCACAATGAGCAGTTCTTC
clone size: -; V gene: TRBV28; J gene: TRBJ1-4; D gene: -; CDR3 protein: CASRGALTNEKLFF; CDR3 DNA: TGTGCCAGCAGAGGGGCGCTGACTAATGAAAAACTGTTTTTT
clone size: -; V gene: TRBV11-2; J gene: TRBJ1-4; D gene: -; CDR3 protein: CASSSSWWGSRSNEKLFF; CDR3 DNA: TGTGCCAGCAGCTCGTCCTGGTGGGGGAGTCGCTCTAATGAAAAACTGTTTTTT
clone size: -; V gene: TRBV29-1; J gene: TRBJ2-2; D gene: -; CDR3 protein: CSVERGGRTGELFF; CDR3 DNA: TGCAGCGTTGAAAGGGGGGGAAGGACCGGGGAGCTGTTTTTT
clone size: -; V gene: TRBV5-1; J gene: TRBJ2-5; D gene: -; CDR3 protein: CASSFAETSEQYF; CDR3 DNA: TGCGCCAGCAGCTTCGCTGAAACTAGTGAGCAGTACTTC
clone size: few; V gene: TRBV20-1; J gene: TRBJ2-5; D gene: -; CDR3 protein: CSADTGTSTYQETQYF; CDR3 DNA: TGCAGTGCTGACACTGGGACTTCTACGTACCAAGAGACCCAGTACTTC
clone size: -; V gene: TRBV7-9; J gene: TRBJ1-3; D gene: -; CDR3 protein: CASSPLASGNTIYF; CDR3 DNA: TGTGCCAGCAGCCCACTAGCCTCTGGAAACACCATATATTTT
clone size: -; V gene: TRBV11-1; J gene: TRBJ2-1; D gene: TRBD1; CDR3 protein: CASSLAGTGDYNEQFF; CDR3 DNA: TGTGCCAGCAGCTTAGCAGGGACAGGGGACTACAATGAGCAGTTCTTC
clone size: many; V gene: TRBV9; J gene: TRBJ1-2; D gene: -; CDR3 protein: CASSLDGGPYGYTF; CDR3 DNA: TGTGCCAGCAGCCTTGATGGGGGCCCCTATGGCTACACCTTC
clone size: -; V gene: TRBV3-1; J gene: TRBJ1-2; D gene: -; CDR3 protein: CASSQEGRHSGYTF; CDR3 DNA: TGTGCCAGCAGCCAAGAAGGTAGACATTCCGGCTACACCTTC
clone size: -; V gene: TRBV7-9; J gene: TRBJ2-1; D gene: -; CDR3 protein: CASSARLLNEQFF; CDR3 DNA: TGTGCCAGCAGCGCCCGGCTACTCAATGAGCAGTTCTTC
clone size: -; V gene: TRBV3-1; J gene: TRBJ2-1; D gene: TRBD2; CDR3 protein: CASSQDSSGVGNEQFF; CDR3 DNA: TGTGCCAGCAGCCAAGATTCGAGCGGGGTAGGCAATGAGCAGTTCTTC
clone size: few; V gene: TRBV4-2; J gene: TRBJ2-5; D gene: -; CDR3 protein: CASSQESSRWEETQYF; CDR3 DNA: TGTGCCAGCAGCCAAGAATCCTCCAGGTGGGAAGAGACCCAGTACTTC
clone size: few; V gene: TRBV12-3/TRBV12-4; J gene: TRBJ2-7; D gene: TRBD2; CDR3 protein: CASGIAGQTYEQYF; CDR3 DNA: TGTGCCAGCGGGATAGCGGGGCAAACCTACGAGCAGTACTTC